This note documents a single T cell receptor (beta chain) sequence. This entry belongs to a study of cytomegalovirus exposure and HLA in healthy donors. Germline CDR1 reads SQVTM; CDR2 reads ANQGSEA. V lost 7 bases, J lost 10 bases, and 12 bases stayed unmatched. The CDR3 loop spans 14 amino acids. Measured with immunoSEQ multiplex PCR; TCRdb has only the in-frame clones, and not every one. The repertoire has a few hundred thousand clones, approximately 90% of them found once; the top ten carry 0.83%. Input material: PBMCs. This clonotype was sampled from a woman in her late teens or twenties in good health and CMV-seronegative. The chain joins TRBV29-1 to TRBJ2-3, with 12 bases that match TRBD2. The CDR3 region has the DNA TGCAGCGCTGTTCTAGCGGGAGGGACCGATGCGCAGTATTTT. It yields the protein CSAVLAGGTDAQYF.